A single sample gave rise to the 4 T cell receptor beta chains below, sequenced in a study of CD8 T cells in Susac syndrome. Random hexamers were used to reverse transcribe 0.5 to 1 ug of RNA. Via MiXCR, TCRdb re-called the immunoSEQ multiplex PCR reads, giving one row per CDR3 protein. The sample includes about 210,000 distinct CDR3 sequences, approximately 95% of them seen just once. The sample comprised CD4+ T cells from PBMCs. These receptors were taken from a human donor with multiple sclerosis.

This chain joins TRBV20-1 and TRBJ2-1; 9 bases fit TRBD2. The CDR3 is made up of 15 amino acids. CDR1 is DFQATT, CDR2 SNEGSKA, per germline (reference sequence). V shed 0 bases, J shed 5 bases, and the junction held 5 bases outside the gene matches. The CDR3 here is CSARDPREGDNEQFF. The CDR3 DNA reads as TGCAGTGCTAGAGATCCGCGGGAGGGGGACAATGAGCAGTTCTTC.

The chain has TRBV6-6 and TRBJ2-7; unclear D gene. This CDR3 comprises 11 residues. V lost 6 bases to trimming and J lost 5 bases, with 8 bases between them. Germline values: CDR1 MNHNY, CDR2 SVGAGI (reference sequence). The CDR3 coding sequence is TGTGCCAGCAGCTCTATGGACGAGCAGTACTTC. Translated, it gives CASSSMDEQYF.

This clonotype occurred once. The CDR3 bases are TGTGCCAGCAGTAAACAGGTCCTAGCCCCTGGCTACACCTTC. Translated, it gives CASSKQVLAPGYTF. This chain joins TRBV9 and TRBJ1-2, with D perhaps TRBD1 (5 bases). Germline CDR1 is SGDLS and CDR2 is YYNGEE. CDR3 length: 14 residues. With 5 bases removed from V and 7 bases from J, the gap between germline ends came to 18 bases.

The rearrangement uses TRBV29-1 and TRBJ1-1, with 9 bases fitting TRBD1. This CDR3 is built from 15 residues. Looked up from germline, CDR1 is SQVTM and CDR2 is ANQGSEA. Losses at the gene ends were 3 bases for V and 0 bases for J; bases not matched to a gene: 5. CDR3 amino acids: CSVDRDRAMNTEAFF. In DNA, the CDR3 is TGCAGCGTTGACCGGGACAGGGCCATGAACACTGAAGCTTTCTTT.